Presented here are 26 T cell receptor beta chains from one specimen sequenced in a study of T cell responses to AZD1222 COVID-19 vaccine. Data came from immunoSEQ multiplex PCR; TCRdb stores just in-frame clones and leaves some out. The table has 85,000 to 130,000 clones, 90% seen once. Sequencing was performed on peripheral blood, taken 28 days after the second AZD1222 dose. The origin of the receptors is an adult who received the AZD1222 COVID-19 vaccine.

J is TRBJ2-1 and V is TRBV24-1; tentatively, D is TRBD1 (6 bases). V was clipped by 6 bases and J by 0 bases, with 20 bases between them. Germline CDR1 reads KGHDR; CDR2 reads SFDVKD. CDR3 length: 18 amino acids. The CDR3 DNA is TGTGCCACCAGTTCCCCCCTCTTCGGACAGAGCTCCTACAATGAGCAGTTCTTC. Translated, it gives CATSSPLFGQSSYNEQFF.

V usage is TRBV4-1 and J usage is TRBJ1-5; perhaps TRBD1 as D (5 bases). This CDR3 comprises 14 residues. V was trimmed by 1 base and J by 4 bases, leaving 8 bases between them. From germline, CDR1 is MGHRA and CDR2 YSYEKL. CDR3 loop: CASSQGWGNQPQHF. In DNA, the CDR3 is TGCGCCAGCAGCCAAGGATGGGGGAATCAGCCCCAGCATTTT.

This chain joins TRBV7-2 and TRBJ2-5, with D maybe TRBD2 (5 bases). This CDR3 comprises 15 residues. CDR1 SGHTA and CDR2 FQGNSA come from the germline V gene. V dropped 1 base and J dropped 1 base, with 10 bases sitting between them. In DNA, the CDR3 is TGTGCCAGCAGCTTAGGGGCGGGTGCCCAAGAGACCCAGTACTTC. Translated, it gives CASSLGAGAQETQYF.

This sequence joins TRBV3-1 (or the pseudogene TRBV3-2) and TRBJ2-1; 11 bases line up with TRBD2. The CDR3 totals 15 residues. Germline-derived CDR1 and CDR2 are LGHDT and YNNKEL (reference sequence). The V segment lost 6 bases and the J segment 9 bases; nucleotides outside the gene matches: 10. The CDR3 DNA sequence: TGTGCCAGCAGGCCACTAGCGGGGGCAGGGGGTGAGCAGTTCTTC. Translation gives CASRPLAGAGGEQFF.

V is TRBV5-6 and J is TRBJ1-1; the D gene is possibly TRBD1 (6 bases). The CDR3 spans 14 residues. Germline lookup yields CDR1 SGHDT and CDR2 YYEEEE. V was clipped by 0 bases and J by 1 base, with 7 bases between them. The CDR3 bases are TGTGCCAGCAGCTTGGGAGGGGGGAACACTGAAGCTTTCTTT. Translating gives CASSLGGGNTEAFF.

Written as DNA, the CDR3 is TGTGCCAGTAGTATTGTAGCGGGGCAGGAGTCACCCCTCCACTTT. Amino acid sequence: CASSIVAGQESPLHF. The rearrangement joins TRBV19 to TRBJ1-6; a possible D gene is TRBD1 (5 bases). Germline V gives CDR1 LNHDA, CDR2 SQIVND (reference sequence). V dropped 3 bases and J dropped 10 bases, with 16 bases sitting between them. This CDR3 has 15 residues.

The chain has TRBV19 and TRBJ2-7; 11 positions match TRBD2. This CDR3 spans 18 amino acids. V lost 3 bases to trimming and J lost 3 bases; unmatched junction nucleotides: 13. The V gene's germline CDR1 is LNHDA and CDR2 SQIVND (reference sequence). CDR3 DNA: TGTGCCAGTAGTATTCAGTCTAGCGGGGGGCTCACTCACTACGAGCAGTACTTC. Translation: CASSIQSSGGLTHYEQYF.

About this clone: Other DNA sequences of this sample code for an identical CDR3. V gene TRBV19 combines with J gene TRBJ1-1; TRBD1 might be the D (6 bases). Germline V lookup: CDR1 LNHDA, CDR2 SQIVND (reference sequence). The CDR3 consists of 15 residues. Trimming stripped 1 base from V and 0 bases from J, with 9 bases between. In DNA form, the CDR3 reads TGTGCCAGTAGTATAGGGACAGACATGAACACTGAAGCTTTCTTT. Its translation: CASSIGTDMNTEAFF.

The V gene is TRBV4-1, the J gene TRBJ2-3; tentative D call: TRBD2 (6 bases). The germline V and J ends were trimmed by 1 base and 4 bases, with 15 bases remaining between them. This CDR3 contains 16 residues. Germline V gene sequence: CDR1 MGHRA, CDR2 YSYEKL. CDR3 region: CASSQGRLAYADTQYF. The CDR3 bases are TGCGCCAGCAGCCAAGGTCGTCTAGCGTATGCAGATACGCAGTATTTT.

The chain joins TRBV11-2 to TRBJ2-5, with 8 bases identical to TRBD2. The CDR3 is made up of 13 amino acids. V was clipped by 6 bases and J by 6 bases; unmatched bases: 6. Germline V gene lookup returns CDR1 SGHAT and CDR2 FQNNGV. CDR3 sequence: CASRPRGGQTQYF. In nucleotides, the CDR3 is TGTGCCAGCAGACCACGGGGGGGCCAGACCCAGTACTTC.

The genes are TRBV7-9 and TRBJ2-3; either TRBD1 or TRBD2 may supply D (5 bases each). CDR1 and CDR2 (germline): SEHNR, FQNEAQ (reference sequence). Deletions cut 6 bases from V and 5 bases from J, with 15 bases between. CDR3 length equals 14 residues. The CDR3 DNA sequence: TGTGCCAGCAGAGCCGGGACCCCGGGAGATACGCAGTATTTT. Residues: CASRAGTPGDTQYF.

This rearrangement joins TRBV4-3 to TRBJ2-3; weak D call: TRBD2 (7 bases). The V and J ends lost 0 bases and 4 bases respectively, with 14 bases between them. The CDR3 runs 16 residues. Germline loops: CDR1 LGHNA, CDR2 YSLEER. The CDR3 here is CASSQDPTGGPDTQYF. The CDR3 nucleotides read TGCGCCAGCAGCCAAGATCCTACGGGGGGCCCAGATACGCAGTATTTT.

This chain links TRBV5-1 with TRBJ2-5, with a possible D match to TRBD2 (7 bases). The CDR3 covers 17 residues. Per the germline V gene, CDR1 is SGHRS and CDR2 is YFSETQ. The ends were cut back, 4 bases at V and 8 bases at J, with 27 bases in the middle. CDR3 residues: CASSTGSSGAAMGTQYF. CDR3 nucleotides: TGCGCCAGCAGCACAGGGTCCAGCGGGGCCGCAATGGGAACCCAGTACTTC.

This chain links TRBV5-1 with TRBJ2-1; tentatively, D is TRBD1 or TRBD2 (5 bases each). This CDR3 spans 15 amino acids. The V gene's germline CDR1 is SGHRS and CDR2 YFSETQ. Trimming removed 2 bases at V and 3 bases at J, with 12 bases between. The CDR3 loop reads CASSLGDPNYNEQFF. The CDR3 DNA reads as TGCGCCAGCAGCTTAGGGGACCCCAACTACAATGAGCAGTTCTTC.

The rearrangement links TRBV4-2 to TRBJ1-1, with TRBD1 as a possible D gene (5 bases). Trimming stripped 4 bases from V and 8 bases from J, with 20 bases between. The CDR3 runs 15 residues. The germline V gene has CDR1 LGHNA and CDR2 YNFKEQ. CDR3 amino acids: CASSPWRGGETEAFF. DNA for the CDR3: TGTGCCAGCAGCCCCTGGAGGGGCGGAGAGACAGAAGCTTTCTTT.

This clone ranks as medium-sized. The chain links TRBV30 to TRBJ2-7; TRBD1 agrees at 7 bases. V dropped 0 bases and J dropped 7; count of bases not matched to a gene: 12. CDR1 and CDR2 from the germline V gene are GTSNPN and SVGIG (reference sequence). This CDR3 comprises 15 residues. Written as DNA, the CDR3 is TGTGCCTGGAGTGTAGGCACAGGGGCGGGTGGGGAGCAGTACTTC. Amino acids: CAWSVGTGAGGEQYF.

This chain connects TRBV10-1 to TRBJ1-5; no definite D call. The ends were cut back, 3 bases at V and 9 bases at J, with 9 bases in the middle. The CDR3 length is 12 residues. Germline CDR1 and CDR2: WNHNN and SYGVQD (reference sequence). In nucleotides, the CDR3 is TGCGCCAGCAGTGATCGTGGTGTGCCCCAGCATTTT. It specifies CASSDRGVPQHF.

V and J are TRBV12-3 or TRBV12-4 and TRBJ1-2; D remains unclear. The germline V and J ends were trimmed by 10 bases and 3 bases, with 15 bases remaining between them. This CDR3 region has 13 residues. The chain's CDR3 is CATSVGSHYGYTF. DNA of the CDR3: TGTGCCACCTCTGTGGGCAGCCACTATGGCTACACCTTC.

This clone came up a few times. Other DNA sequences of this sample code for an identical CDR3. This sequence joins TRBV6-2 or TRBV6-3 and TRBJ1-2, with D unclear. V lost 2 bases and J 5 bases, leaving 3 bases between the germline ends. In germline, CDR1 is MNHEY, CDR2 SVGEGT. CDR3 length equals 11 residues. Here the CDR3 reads CASSYPYGYTF. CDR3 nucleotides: TGTGCCAGCAGTTACCCATATGGCTACACCTTC.

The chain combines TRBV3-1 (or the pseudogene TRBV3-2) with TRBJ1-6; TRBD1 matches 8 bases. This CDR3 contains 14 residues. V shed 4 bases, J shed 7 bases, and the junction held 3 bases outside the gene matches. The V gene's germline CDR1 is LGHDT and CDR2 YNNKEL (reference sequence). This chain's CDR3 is CASSRRQGNSPLHF. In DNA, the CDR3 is TGTGCCAGCAGCCGCAGACAGGGGAATTCACCCCTCCACTTT.

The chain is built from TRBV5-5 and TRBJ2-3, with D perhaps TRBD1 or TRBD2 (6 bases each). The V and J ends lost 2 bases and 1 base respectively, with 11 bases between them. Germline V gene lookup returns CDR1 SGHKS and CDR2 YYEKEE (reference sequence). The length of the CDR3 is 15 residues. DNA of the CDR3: TGTGCCAGCAGCTTATGGGGGGCCGGCACAGATACGCAGTATTTT. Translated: CASSLWGAGTDTQYF.

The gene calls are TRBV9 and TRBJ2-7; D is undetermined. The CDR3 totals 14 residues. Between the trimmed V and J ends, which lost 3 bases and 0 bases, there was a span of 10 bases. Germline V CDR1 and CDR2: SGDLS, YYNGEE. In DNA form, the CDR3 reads TGTGCCAGCAGCGCATCGCCTTTCTCCTACGAGCAGTACTTC. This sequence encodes CASSASPFSYEQYF.

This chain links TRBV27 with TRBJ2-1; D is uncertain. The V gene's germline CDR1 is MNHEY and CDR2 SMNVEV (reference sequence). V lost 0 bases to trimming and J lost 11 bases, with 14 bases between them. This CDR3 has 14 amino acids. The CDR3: CASSLSRTASQQFF. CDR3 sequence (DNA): TGTGCCAGCAGTTTATCACGGACCGCCTCCCAGCAGTTCTTC.

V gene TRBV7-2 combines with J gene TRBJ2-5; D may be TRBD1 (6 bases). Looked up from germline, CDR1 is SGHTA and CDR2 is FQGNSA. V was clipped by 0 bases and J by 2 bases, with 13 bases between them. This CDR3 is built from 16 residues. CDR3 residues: CASSLASGGRQETQYF. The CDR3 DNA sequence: TGTGCCAGCAGCTTAGCATCTGGGGGCAGGCAAGAGACCCAGTACTTC.

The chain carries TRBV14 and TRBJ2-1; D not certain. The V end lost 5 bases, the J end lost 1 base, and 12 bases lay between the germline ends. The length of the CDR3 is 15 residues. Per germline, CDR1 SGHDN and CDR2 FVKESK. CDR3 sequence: CASSSQVLSYNEQFF. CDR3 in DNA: TGTGCCAGCAGCTCTCAGGTTTTGTCCTACAATGAGCAGTTCTTC.

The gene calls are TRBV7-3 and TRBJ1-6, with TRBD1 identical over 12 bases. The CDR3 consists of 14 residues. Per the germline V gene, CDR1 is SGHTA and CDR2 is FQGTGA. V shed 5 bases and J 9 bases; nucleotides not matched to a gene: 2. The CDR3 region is CASSRDRGRSPLHF. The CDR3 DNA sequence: TGTGCCAGCAGCCGGGACAGGGGGCGTTCACCCCTCCACTTT.